These 17 T cell receptor beta chains share one sample of origin, sequenced in a study of T cell repertoires in cytomegalovirus infection. TCRdb re-derived calls from the reads in MiXCR, one entry per CDR3 protein. The profile covers 200,000 to 300,000 distinct CDR3 sequences, with 9.1% appearing a single time and roughly 16% taken by the ten largest. Source material: PBMCs. The source of these receptors is a human donor in good health (CMV status not recorded). Some clones in this sample may be carry-over from other donors' samples.

This clonotype was counted at least ten times. This sequence joins TRBV14 and TRBJ2-6; 8 bases fit TRBD1. Germline V lookup: CDR1 SGHDN, CDR2 FVKESK. The V gene end was trimmed by 3 bases and the J gene end by 2 bases; junction bases not matched to a gene: 3. The CDR3 contains 16 residues. CDR3 DNA sequence: TGTGCCAGCAGCCAGACAGGGGTGCCTGGGGCCAACGTCCTGACTTTC. It specifies CASSQTGVPGANVLTF.

This clonotype was seen many times. This sequence joins TRBV5-4 and TRBJ1-5, with 7 nucleotides matching TRBD1. Germline trimming cut 0 bases from V and 0 bases from J; bases unmatched to any gene: 3. The CDR3 loop spans 16 amino acids. The germline V gene has CDR1 SGHNT and CDR2 YYREEE (reference sequence). CDR3 sequence reads: CASSLAGGPSNQPQHF. In nucleotides, the CDR3 is TGTGCCAGCAGCTTGGCAGGGGGACCTAGCAATCAGCCCCAGCATTTT.

The chain joins TRBV5-4 to TRBJ1-1, with D perhaps TRBD1 (5 bases). The germline gives CDR1 SGHNT, CDR2 YYREEE (reference sequence). CDR3 length equals 16 residues. The ends were cut back, 0 bases at V and 2 bases at J, with 14 bases in the middle. The DNA of the CDR3 is TGTGCCAGCAGCTTGGGCCCCGCAGGGCAAAACACTGAAGCTTTCTTT. Its translation is CASSLGPAGQNTEAFF.

This clonotype was observed many times. The gene calls are TRBV7-2 and TRBJ2-3; 9 bases line up with TRBD1. The CDR3 totals 17 residues. The V segment lost 0 bases and the J segment 4 bases; nucleotides outside the gene matches: 8. The germline V gene encodes CDR1 SGHTA and CDR2 FQGNSA. The chain's CDR3 is CASSLADRGFRADTQYF. DNA for the CDR3: TGTGCCAGCAGCTTAGCCGACAGGGGGTTTCGGGCAGATACGCAGTATTTT.

The gene calls are TRBV18 and TRBJ1-1; a possible D gene is TRBD1 (6 bases). The V and J ends lost 6 bases and 6 bases respectively, with 20 bases between them. Germline CDR1 reads KGHSH; CDR2 reads LQKENI. This CDR3 contains 15 residues. CDR3 DNA: TGTGCCAGCTCCTCAGGGGCAGGGGTTCGCGCTGAAGCTTTCTTT. This sequence encodes CASSSGAGVRAEAFF.

This clonotype was picked up many times. This sequence joins TRBV7-9 and TRBJ2-1; 8 nucleotides line up with TRBD2. CDR3 size: 15 residues. J gave up 7 bases and V 7 bases, and 12 bases lay outside the gene matches. CDR1 and CDR2 (germline): SEHNR, FQNEAQ (reference sequence). CDR3 amino acids: CASTTPGLELNEQFF. Here the CDR3 DNA reads TGTGCCAGCACCACCCCGGGACTAGAACTTAATGAGCAGTTCTTC.

The chain uses TRBV29-1 and TRBJ2-7; D is unclear. This CDR3 region has 13 residues. Germline CDR1 and CDR2: SQVTM and ANQGSEA. Trimming left V 3 bases short and J 1 base short, with 10 bases between. CDR3 region: CSVDTDQSYEQYF. The CDR3 DNA reads TGCAGCGTTGACACAGACCAGTCCTACGAGCAGTACTTC.

This clonotype was picked up a small number of times. The chain uses TRBV28 and TRBJ2-3; TRBD1 matches 8 bases. V lost 7 bases to trimming and J lost 3 bases; unmatched junction nucleotides: 6. This CDR3 has 14 amino acids. Germline CDR1 is MDHEN and CDR2 is SYDVKM. Here the CDR3 reads CASTNTGGTDTQYF. Here the CDR3 DNA reads TGTGCCAGCACCAACACAGGGGGAACAGATACGCAGTATTTT.

In regard to this clonotype: One end of the junction is discordant with germline, which a read error may explain. The J gene is TRBJ1-1, the V gene TRBV3-1; D might be TRBD1 (5 bases). The length of the CDR3 is 13 residues. Germline V gives CDR1 LGHDT, CDR2 YNNKEL (reference sequence). The CDR3 bases are TGTGCCAGCAGTCAAGGACAAGGGGTTGAAGCTTTCTTT. It specifies CASSQGQGVEAFF. Using reference TRBV3-1 and TRBJ1-1 for the parts outside the CDR3, the full variable domain is DTAVSQTPKYLVTQMGNDKSIKCEQNLGHDTMYWYKQDSKKFLKIMFSYNNKELIINETVPNRFSPKSPDKAHLNLHINSLELGDSAVYFCASSQGQGVEAFFGQGTRLTVV.

The CDR3, as DNA: TGCAGTGCTCTTAAGACTAGCGGGGGGGCCTGGGGCACAGATACGCAGTATTTT. Its protein product is CSALKTSGGAWGTDTQYF. This chain uses TRBV20-1 with TRBJ2-3, with 14 bases fitting TRBD2. Germline values: CDR1 DFQATT, CDR2 SNEGSKA (reference sequence). This CDR3 has 18 amino acids. Unmatched junction bases numbered 11, after V lost 5 bases and J lost 1 base.

This clonotype was seen ten or more times. The J gene is TRBJ2-1, the V gene TRBV11-2; 11 nucleotides match TRBD2. Germline lookup yields CDR1 SGHAT and CDR2 FQNNGV. V was pared by 8 bases and J by 5 bases, with 11 bases of the junction left unmatched. The CDR3 is made up of 16 amino acids. CDR3 sequence: CASRSIAGGLDNEQFF. CDR3 DNA: TGTGCCAGCCGATCGATAGCGGGAGGGTTGGACAATGAGCAGTTCTTC.

This clonotype was found many times. The chain couples TRBV7-2 to TRBJ2-5, with 7 nucleotides matching TRBD2. Germline V gene sequence: CDR1 SGHTA, CDR2 FQGNSA. This CDR3 spans 13 amino acids. V dropped 7 bases and J dropped 5; count of bases not matched to a gene: 7. This chain's CDR3 is CASNPTSRETQYF. The CDR3 nucleotides read TGTGCCAGCAACCCGACTAGCAGGGAGACCCAGTACTTC. The full variable domain, rest sourced from reference TRBV7-2 and TRBJ2-5, is GAGVSQSPSNKVTEKGKDVELRCDPISGHTALYWYRQSLGQGLEFLIYFQGNSAPDKSGLPSDRFSAERTGGSVSTLTIQRTQQEDSAVYLCASNPTSRETQYFGPGTRLLVL.

Ten or more counts support this clonotype. The J gene is TRBJ2-2, the V gene TRBV7-9, with TRBD1 matching 7 bases. Germline values: CDR1 SEHNR, CDR2 FQNEAQ (reference sequence). Losses at the gene ends were 4 bases for V and 7 bases for J; bases not matched to a gene: 9. The CDR3 covers 15 residues. This CDR3 reads CASSSRDRDDGELFF. For the CDR3, the DNA is TGTGCCAGCAGCTCCCGGGACAGAGACGACGGGGAGCTGTTTTTT. The variable domain in full, with the rest retrieved from reference TRBV7-9 and TRBJ2-2, is DTGVSQNPRHKITKRGQNVTFRCDPISEHNRLYWYRQTLGQGPEFLTYFQNEAQLEKSRLLSDRFSAERPKGSFSTLEIQRTEQGDSAMYLCASSSRDRDDGELFFGEGSRLTVL.

There are a few counts of this clonotype. J is TRBJ1-1 and V is TRBV6-2 or TRBV6-3, with a possible D match to TRBD1 (6 bases). Looked up from germline, CDR1 is MNHEY and CDR2 is SVGEGT. CDR3 length equals 12 residues. Trimming cost V 10 bases and J 6 bases, with 15 bases left between them. CDR3 bases: TGTGCCATCAAGAGACAGGACGCTGAAGCTTTCTTT. Translation gives CAIKRQDAEAFF.

The chain recombines TRBV12-3 or TRBV12-4 with TRBJ1-4, with 7 bases aligning to TRBD1. The CDR3 spans 13 residues. J was trimmed by 7 bases and V by 3 bases; bases with no gene match: 2. CDR3 in DNA: TGTGCCAGCAGTTTTGGACAGGTTGAAAAACTGTTTTTT. Amino acids: CASSFGQVEKLFF.

This clonotype was picked up many times. The chain links TRBV7-2 to TRBJ1-6; TRBD1 matches 10 bases. With V trimmed by 5 bases and J by 6 bases, 4 bases remained unmatched. This CDR3 contains 15 residues. Germline-derived CDR1 and CDR2 are SGHTA and FQGNSA. The CDR3 nucleotides read TGTGCCAGCAGCCCTGACAGGGGGCCTAATTCACCCCTCCACTTT. Protein: CASSPDRGPNSPLHF. The full variable domain, completed using reference TRBV7-2 and TRBJ1-6, is GAGVSQSPSNKVTEKGKDVELRCDPISGHTALYWYRQSLGQGLEFLIYFQGNSAPDKSGLPSDRFSAERTGGSVSTLTIQRTQQEDSAVYLCASSPDRGPNSPLHFGNGTRLTVT.

A word on this clonotype: A read error may be the cause here, since a much bigger clone is one base away. This chain joins TRBV5-1 and TRBJ1-1; maybe TRBD1 (6 bases). The germline CDR1 and CDR2 sequences are SGHRS and YFSETQ. The CDR3 totals 16 residues. This CDR3 is CASSQTGATGNTETFF. CDR3 coding DNA: TGCGCCAGCAGCCAGACAGGTGCCACGGGGAACACTGAAACTTTCTTT.